This section outlines one T cell receptor (beta chain) sequence together with its context. This entry is derived from a study of control samples from healthy donors and cancer patients. Sequencing used immunoSEQ multiplex PCR; TCRdb keeps in-frame clones, though not all of them. The sample yields approximately 120,000 clones, just over 90% seen once. The CDR3 covers 14 residues. Germline V gives CDR1 SGHAT, CDR2 FQNNGV. V shed 3 bases and J 5 bases; nucleotides not matched to a gene: 4. This receptor was identified in a human donor in good health. The donor label of this sample is uncertain. Input material: blood. The gene calls are TRBV11-2 and TRBJ2-5, with TRBD2 matching over 9 bases. The CDR3 region has the DNA TGTGCCAGCAGCTTCCTCAGCGGGGGGGAGACCCAGTACTTC. This translates into CASSFLSGGETQYF.